This T cell receptor (beta chain) was captured in a study of blood T cells in healthy people across ages. The CDR3 is 15 residues long. The V and J ends lost 5 bases and 0 bases respectively, with 12 bases between them. A J-beta primer mix and a sample-barcoded 5' primer were used in a second PCR of about 7 to 12 cycles. CDR3-containing paired-end reads numbered at least 3 million in each sample. From the 5' RACE reads, TCRdb called clonotypes with MiXCR, one entry per CDR3 protein. The sample has 600,000 to 800,000 distinct CDR3 sequences, about 50% seen once. Researchers isolated at least 7 million PBMCs per sample. As for this clonotype: Its antigen remains unknown.

Study observations and caveats: Strongly correlated with naive T cell percentage was TCR beta diversity. Any conclusive comparison of naive versus antigen-experienced cells was prevented by using unsorted PBMCs.

J is TRBJ2-3 and V is TRBV12-3 or TRBV12-4, with D uncertain. Sequenced: blood. The clonotype was recovered from an elderly woman in good health. CDR3 coding DNA: TGTGCCAGCAGTCGGCAACATGCTAGCACAGATACGCAGTATTTT. Its translation is CASSRQHASTDTQYF.